Shown below are 23 T cell receptor beta chains from a single sample sequenced in a study of T cell changes during pregnancy in multiple sclerosis. TCRdb keeps only in-frame clones here, not all; method: immunoSEQ multiplex PCR. Found here are almost 35,000 clones, roughly 90% of them singletons; the top ten hold around 4.3%. This specimen consisted of peripheral blood, obtained in the second trimester of pregnancy. These receptor sequences come from a female donor in good health, enrolled as a control in a pregnancy study.

This chain joins TRBV15 and TRBJ2-7, with D possibly being TRBD2 (6 bases). Germline CDR1 and CDR2: LNHNV and YYDKDF (reference sequence). Trimming stripped 0 bases from V and 1 base from J, with 16 bases between. The CDR3 is made up of 17 amino acids. In DNA form, the CDR3 reads TGTGCCACCAGCAGAGATCTGGGCGGGACCCCGTCCTACGAGCAGTACTTC. The encoded protein is CATSRDLGGTPSYEQYF.

This chain uses TRBV7-3 with TRBJ2-1; 9 nucleotides agree with TRBD2. The CDR3 contains 17 residues. Germline trimming cut 1 base from V and 2 bases from J; bases unmatched to any gene: 6. Per germline, CDR1 SGHTA and CDR2 FQGTGA. DNA for the CDR3: TGTGCCAGCAGCTTAATAGCGGGGGACCTGGCCTACAATGAGCAGTTCTTC. It is translated as CASSLIAGDLAYNEQFF.

The V gene is TRBV5-1, the J gene TRBJ2-3, with TRBD2 identical over 9 bases. The CDR3 totals 14 residues. The germline V gene has CDR1 SGHRS and CDR2 YFSETQ. Germline trimming cut 4 bases from V and 1 base from J; bases unmatched to any gene: 1. The CDR3 region has the DNA TGCGCCAGCAGCCCTAGCGGGGGCACAGATACGCAGTATTTT. Translation gives CASSPSGGTDTQYF.

This chain connects TRBV2 to TRBJ1-1; 9 positions match TRBD1. The length of the CDR3 is 15 residues. Trimming at V came to 6 bases and at J to 6 bases, leaving 11 bases not matched to a gene. Germline V gene lookup returns CDR1 SNHLY and CDR2 FYNNEI. The DNA of the CDR3 is TGTGCCAGCAGCCGGAGGGGACAGGGTGAATCTGAAGCTTTCTTT. It yields the protein CASSRRGQGESEAFF.

This chain links TRBV29-1 with TRBJ1-2; 12 positions match TRBD1. V shed 7 bases and J 4 bases; nucleotides not matched to a gene: 4. The CDR3 contains 13 residues. Germline loops: CDR1 SQVTM, CDR2 ANQGSEA. In DNA form, the CDR3 reads TGCAGCGCGCCGGGACAGGGGGCCTATGGCTACACCTTC. This translates into CSAPGQGAYGYTF.

The chain employs TRBV30 and TRBJ1-2; 7 bases line up with TRBD1. Trimming cost V 6 bases and J 2 bases; bases outside gene matches: 18. This CDR3 region has 17 residues. CDR1 and CDR2 (germline): GTSNPN, SVGIG (reference sequence). CDR3 protein: CACLPTRDRGPNYGYTF. DNA of the CDR3: TGTGCCTGCCTTCCAACCCGGGACAGAGGACCCAACTATGGCTACACCTTC.

V and J are TRBV5-4 and TRBJ2-7, with TRBD1 matching 9 bases. The CDR3 runs to 15 residues. The V and J ends lost 2 bases and 2 bases, in that order; junction bases with no gene match: 5. The V gene's germline CDR1 is SGHNT and CDR2 YYREEE (reference sequence). The CDR3 loop reads CASSFTGTGPYEQYF. The CDR3 nucleotides are TGTGCCAGCAGCTTCACCGGGACAGGGCCCTACGAGCAGTACTTC.

This clone was seen only once. The chain employs TRBV27 and TRBJ2-1; 10 bases map to TRBD2. Germline values: CDR1 MNHEY, CDR2 SMNVEV (reference sequence). This CDR3 has 17 amino acids. The ends lost 6 bases at V and 0 bases at J; junction bases unmatched: 8. CDR3 protein: CASRSLAGISSYNEQFF. The CDR3 DNA sequence: TGTGCCAGCAGGTCACTAGCGGGAATAAGCTCCTACAATGAGCAGTTCTTC.

The chain employs TRBV2 and TRBJ2-1; TRBD1 matches 8 bases. The germline gives CDR1 SNHLY, CDR2 FYNNEI. This CDR3 has 15 residues. J was trimmed by 4 bases and V by 4 bases; bases with no gene match: 6. Written as DNA, the CDR3 is TGTGCCAGCAGTGCCGGGACAGGAGCTTACAATGAGCAGTTCTTC. Translating it yields CASSAGTGAYNEQFF.

The genes are TRBV7-3 and TRBJ2-2; 8 bases are a match to TRBD2. The V and J ends lost 4 bases and 3 bases, in that order; junction bases with no gene match: 7. The CDR3 has 16 residues. The germline gives CDR1 SGHTA, CDR2 FQGTGA. The CDR3 DNA reads TGTGCCAGCAGCTCGGAAGCGGGAGTAGACACCGGGGAGCTGTTTTTT. Translation: CASSSEAGVDTGELFF.

The J gene is TRBJ1-5, the V gene TRBV19; 8 bases agree with TRBD1. Germline V lookup: CDR1 LNHDA, CDR2 SQIVND (reference sequence). The CDR3 covers 14 residues. V trimming: 4 bases; J trimming: 2 bases; junction bases outside the gene matches: 1. In DNA, the CDR3 is TGTGCCAGTAGTACGGGACAGGGCAATCAGCCCCAGCATTTT. This codes for CASSTGQGNQPQHF. The full variable domain, rest sourced from reference TRBV19 and TRBJ1-5, is DGGITQSPKYLFRKEGQNVTLSCEQNLNHDAMYWYRQDPGQGLRLIYYSQIVNDFQKGDIAEGYSVSREKKESFPLTVTSAQKNPTAFYLCASSTGQGNQPQHFGDGTRLSIL.

The CDR3 nucleotides are TGTGCCAGCAGCCCTCTTGAGAAGAGTGTCAATGAGCAGTTCTTC. This translates into CASSPLEKSVNEQFF. The V call is TRBV7-9, the J call TRBJ2-1; no definite D call. The CDR3 sequence is 15 residues long. V gave up 5 bases and J gave up 6 bases, with 17 bases separating them. In germline, CDR1 is SEHNR, CDR2 FQNEAQ (reference sequence).

The V and J genes are TRBV27 and TRBJ1-1, with 8 bases that match TRBD1. Per germline, CDR1 MNHEY and CDR2 SMNVEV (reference sequence). This CDR3 contains 14 residues. Unmatched junction bases numbered 6, after V lost 8 bases and J lost 1 base. CDR3 sequence reads: CASRTGSGNTEAFF. CDR3 coding DNA: TGTGCCAGCCGGACAGGGAGTGGGAACACTGAAGCTTTCTTT.

This clone has only one observation. This chain links TRBV28 with TRBJ2-5; 7 bases align to TRBD1. Germline V gene data show CDR1 as MDHEN and CDR2 as SYDVKM. Trimming cost V 6 bases and J 2 bases; bases outside gene matches: 6. The CDR3 sequence is 14 residues long. CDR3 amino acids: CASRGTALQETQYF. Here the CDR3 DNA reads TGTGCCAGCAGGGGGACAGCCCTTCAAGAGACCCAGTACTTC.

This chain links TRBV4-3 with TRBJ1-4; TRBD1 aligns across 11 bases. The trim removed 1 base at V and 9 bases at J, leaving 10 bases unmatched. From germline, CDR1 is LGHNA and CDR2 YSLEER. This CDR3 has 17 amino acids. CDR3 in amino acids: CASSQVTPGTGGQKLFF. The CDR3 nucleotides read TGCGCCAGCAGCCAAGTTACCCCGGGGACAGGGGGACAAAAACTGTTTTTT.

The chain is built from TRBV7-8 and TRBJ1-1, with D maybe TRBD1 (6 bases). This CDR3 is built from 15 residues. V shed 5 bases and J shed 1 base, with 14 bases lying between them. Per the germline V gene, CDR1 is SGHVS and CDR2 is FQNEAQ. CDR3 DNA: TGTGCCAGCAGCGGCTGGGGAGGGGGGAACACTGAAGCTTTCTTT. Its protein product is CASSGWGGGNTEAFF.

The genes are TRBV6-4 and TRBJ2-1; maybe TRBD2 (6 bases). CDR3 size: 15 residues. The V gene's germline CDR1 is MRHNA and CDR2 SNTAGT. V was shortened by 0 bases and J by 8 bases, with 14 bases between the two germline ends. This CDR3 is CASSDSISGVDEQFF. The CDR3 DNA follows: TGTGCCAGCAGTGACTCGATATCGGGGGTGGATGAGCAGTTCTTC.

The chain has TRBV2 and TRBJ2-3; no clear D. Germline V gene data show CDR1 as SNHLY and CDR2 as FYNNEI. The V and J ends lost 5 bases and 1 base respectively, with 13 bases between them. The CDR3 totals 15 residues. CDR3 sequence (DNA): TGTGCCAGCAGTCGCCTAGGTATGGGCACAGATACGCAGTATTTT. This sequence encodes CASSRLGMGTDTQYF.

This chain connects TRBV19 to TRBJ2-7; 9 bases are a match to TRBD1. Germline CDR1 reads LNHDA; CDR2 reads SQIVND (reference sequence). CDR3 length equals 15 residues. Trimming at V came to 7 bases and at J to 2 bases, leaving 9 bases not matched to a gene. CDR3 sequence reads: CASIDRDREAYEQYF. The CDR3 bases are TGTGCCAGTATCGACCGGGACAGGGAAGCCTACGAGCAGTACTTC.

The rearrangement uses TRBV12-5 and TRBJ1-5; 7 nucleotides line up with TRBD1. There are 16 residues in the CDR3. The J segment lost 0 bases and the V segment lost 4 bases, leaving 6 bases of the junction unmatched. Germline V gives CDR1 LGHNT, CDR2 FRNRAP. CDR3 residues: CASGSRTGNSNQPQHF. The CDR3 nucleotides read TGTGCTAGTGGTTCCCGGACAGGAAATAGCAATCAGCCCCAGCATTTT.

CDR3 nucleotides: TGCGCCAGCAGCCAAGACAGGGCCACTAATGAAAAACTGTTTTTT. It yields the protein CASSQDRATNEKLFF. The gene calls are TRBV4-3 and TRBJ1-4; possibly TRBD1 for D (5 bases). V lost 0 bases and J 2 bases, leaving 7 bases between the germline ends. Germline V lookup: CDR1 LGHNA, CDR2 YSLEER. The CDR3 is 15 amino acids.

The CDR3, as DNA: TGTGCCAGCAGTGAAGTCGGCAGGACTGGAAACACCATATATTTT. Residues: CASSEVGRTGNTIYF. This chain joins TRBV6-1 and TRBJ1-3; the D is unclear. From germline, CDR1 is MNHNS and CDR2 SASEGT. This CDR3 is 15 amino acids long. V was shortened by 1 base and J by 2 bases, with 9 bases between the two germline ends.

J is TRBJ2-7 and V is TRBV6-4; tentative D call: TRBD2 (5 bases). In germline, CDR1 is MRHNA, CDR2 SNTAGT. This CDR3 has 13 amino acids. With 2 bases removed from V and 6 bases from J, the gap between germline ends came to 11 bases. The CDR3 DNA reads as TGTGCCAGCAGTGACGGGCCAGAGGGCGAGCAGTACTTC. Its translation: CASSDGPEGEQYF.